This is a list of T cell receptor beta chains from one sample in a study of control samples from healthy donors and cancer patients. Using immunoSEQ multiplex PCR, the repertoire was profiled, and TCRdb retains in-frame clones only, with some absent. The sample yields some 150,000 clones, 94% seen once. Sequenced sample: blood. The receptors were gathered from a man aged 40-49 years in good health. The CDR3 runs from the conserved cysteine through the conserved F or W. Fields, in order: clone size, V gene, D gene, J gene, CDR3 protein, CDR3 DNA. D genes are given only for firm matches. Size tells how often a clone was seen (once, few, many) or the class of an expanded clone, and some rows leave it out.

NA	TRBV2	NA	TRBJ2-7	CASSVTGLGEQYF	TGTGCCAGCAGTGTTACCGGGTTGGGCGAGCAGTACTTC
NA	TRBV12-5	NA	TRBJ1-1	CASGLVLGTEAFF	TGTGCTAGTGGTTTGGTACTGGGGACTGAAGCTTTCTTT
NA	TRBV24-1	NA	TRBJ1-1	CATSDLYEAFF	TGTGCCACCAGTGATTTGTATGAAGCTTTCTTT
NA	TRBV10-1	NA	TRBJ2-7	CASSDSQNEQYF	TGCGCCAGCAGCGACAGTCAGAACGAGCAGTACTTC
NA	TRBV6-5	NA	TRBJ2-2	CASTGDSGELFF	TGTGCCAGCACGGGGGACAGCGGGGAGCTGTTTTTT
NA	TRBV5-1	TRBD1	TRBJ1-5	CASSNGTGSNQPQHF	TGCGCCAGCAGCAACGGGACAGGGAGCAATCAGCCCCAGCATTTT
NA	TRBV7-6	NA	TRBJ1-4	CASRPRGRSNEKLFF	TGTGCCAGCAGACCCAGGGGAAGGTCTAATGAAAAACTGTTTTTT
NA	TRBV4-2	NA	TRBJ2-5	CASSFQIQETQYF	TGTGCCAGCAGTTTCCAGATCCAAGAGACCCAGTACTTC
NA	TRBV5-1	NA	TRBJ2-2	CASSRGRAGDTGELFF	TGCGCCAGCAGTCGTGGTCGGGCAGGGGACACCGGGGAGCTGTTTTTT
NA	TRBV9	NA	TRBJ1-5	CASSVNSNQPQHF	TGTGCCAGCAGCGTCAATAGCAATCAGCCCCAGCATTTT
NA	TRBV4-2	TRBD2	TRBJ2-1	CASSQGLGTNFYNEQFF	TGTGCCAGCAGCCAAGGGTTAGGGACTAACTTCTACAATGAGCAGTTCTTC
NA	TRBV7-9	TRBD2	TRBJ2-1	CASSRAAASGSYNEQFF	TGTGCCAGCAGCCGAGCCGCCGCTAGCGGGAGCTACAATGAGCAGTTCTTC
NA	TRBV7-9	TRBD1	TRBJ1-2	CASSLPGTGGLEGYTF	TGTGCCAGCAGCTTACCAGGGACAGGGGGCCTGGAAGGCTACACCTTC
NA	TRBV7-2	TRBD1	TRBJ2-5	CASSHKTGLQETQYF	TGTGCCAGCAGCCACAAGACAGGGCTACAAGAGACCCAGTACTTC
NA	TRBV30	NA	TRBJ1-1	CAWSPTRGRSEAFF	TGTGCCTGGAGTCCGACCAGAGGTCGGTCTGAAGCTTTCTTT
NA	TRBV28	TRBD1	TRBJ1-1	CASSFSILQGSEAFF	TGTGCCAGCAGTTTCTCCATTTTACAGGGGTCTGAAGCTTTCTTT
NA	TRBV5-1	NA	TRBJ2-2	CASSSERANTGELFF	TGCGCCAGCAGCTCCGAGCGGGCCAACACCGGGGAGCTGTTTTTT
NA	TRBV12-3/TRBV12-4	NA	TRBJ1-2	CASRPTGNYGYTF	TGTGCCAGCCGCCCCACGGGGAACTATGGCTACACCTTC
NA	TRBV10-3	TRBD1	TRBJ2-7	CAIGDRGLREQYF	TGTGCCATCGGTGACAGGGGGCTACGCGAGCAGTACTTC
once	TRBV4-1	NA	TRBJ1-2	CASSQDRLLPYGYTF	TGCGCCAGCAGCCAAGATCGGTTACTCCCATATGGCTACACCTTC
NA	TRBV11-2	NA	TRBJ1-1	CASSLEITLRTEAFF	TGTGCCAGCAGCTTAGAAATTACGCTGCGCACTGAAGCTTTCTTT
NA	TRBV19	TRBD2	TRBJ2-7	CASTSPGGVNPGEQYF	TGTGCCAGTACCTCCCCGGGAGGAGTTAACCCCGGCGAGCAGTACTTC
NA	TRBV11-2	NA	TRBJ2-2	CASTLMGTGELFF	TGTGCCAGCACCCTGATGGGGACCGGGGAGCTGTTTTTT
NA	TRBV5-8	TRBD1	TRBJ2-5	CASSSGQGRTETQYF	TGTGCCAGCAGCTCGGGACAGGGGAGGACGGAGACCCAGTACTTC
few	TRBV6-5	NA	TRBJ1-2	CASSYYGGYTF	TGTGCCAGCAGTTATTACGGGGGCTACACCTTC
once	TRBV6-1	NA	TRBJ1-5	CASSEGAGGGNQPQHF	TGTGCCAGCAGTGAGGGGGCGGGGGGGGGCAATCAGCCCCAGCATTTT
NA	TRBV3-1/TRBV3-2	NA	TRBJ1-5	CASSPGPSDLDQPQHF	TGTGCCAGCAGCCCCGGCCCCAGCGACCTAGATCAGCCCCAGCATTTT
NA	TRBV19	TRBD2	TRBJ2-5	CASSNGLAGKETQYF	TGTGCCAGTAGTAACGGACTAGCGGGAAAAGAGACCCAGTACTTC